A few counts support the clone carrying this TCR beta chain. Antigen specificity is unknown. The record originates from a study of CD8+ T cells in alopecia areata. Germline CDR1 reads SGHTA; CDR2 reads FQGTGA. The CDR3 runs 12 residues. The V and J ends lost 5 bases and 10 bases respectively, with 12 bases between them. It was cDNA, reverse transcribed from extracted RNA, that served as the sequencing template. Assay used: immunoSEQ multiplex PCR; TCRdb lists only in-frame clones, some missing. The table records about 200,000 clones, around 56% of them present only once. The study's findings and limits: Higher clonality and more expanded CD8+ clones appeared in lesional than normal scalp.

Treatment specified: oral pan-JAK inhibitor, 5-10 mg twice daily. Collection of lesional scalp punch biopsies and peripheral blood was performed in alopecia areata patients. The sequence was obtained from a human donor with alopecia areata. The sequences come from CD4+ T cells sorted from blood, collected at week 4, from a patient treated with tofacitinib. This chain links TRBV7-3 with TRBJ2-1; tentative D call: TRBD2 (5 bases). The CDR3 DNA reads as TGTGCCAGCAGCGCCGGTCCGGGGGAGCAGTTCTTC. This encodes CASSAGPGEQFF.